The 26 T cell receptor beta chains given below trace back to one sample, sequenced in a study of cytomegalovirus exposure and HLA in healthy donors. Vbeta (60) and Jbeta (13) primers were used in the PCR. The assay was immunoSEQ multiplex PCR, and TCRdb's table has in-frame clones only and misses some. Here the sample spans under 120,000 clones, around two thirds being singletons. Sequencing was carried out using PBMCs. The receptors originated from a man aged 25 to 40 in good health and CMV-seropositive.

This chain joins TRBV5-4 and TRBJ1-2, with D possibly matching TRBD1 (6 bases). This CDR3 has 14 residues. The germline gives CDR1 SGHNT, CDR2 YYREEE (reference sequence). Trimming pared 0 bases from V and 3 bases from J, leaving 9 bases between. CDR3: CASSLAGHHYGYTF. In DNA, the CDR3 is TGTGCCAGCAGCTTGGCGGGACACCACTATGGCTACACCTTC.

The rearrangement uses TRBV6-1 and TRBJ2-2; D remains unclear. The CDR3 consists of 12 residues. Trimming removed 6 bases at V and 5 bases at J, with 7 bases between. Germline V gives CDR1 MNHNS, CDR2 SASEGT. CDR3 region: CASRPTTGELFF. In nucleotides, the CDR3 is TGTGCCAGCAGGCCCACTACCGGGGAGCTGTTTTTT.

The genes are TRBV2 and TRBJ1-2; D is perhaps TRBD1 (5 bases). The germline CDR1 and CDR2 sequences are SNHLY and FYNNEI. The CDR3 runs 12 residues. The V end was cut by 5 bases, the J end by 6 bases, with 10 bases between. The CDR3 sequence: CASSPWGDGYTF. In DNA, the CDR3 is TGTGCCAGCAGTCCCTGGGGCGATGGCTACACCTTC.

The gene calls are TRBV5-4 and TRBJ1-4, with 7 positions matching TRBD1. The ends lost 5 bases at V and 3 bases at J; junction bases unmatched: 7. Germline lookup yields CDR1 SGHNT and CDR2 YYREEE (reference sequence). CDR3 size: 15 residues. Here the CDR3 reads CASSLKGAPNEKLFF. In DNA, the CDR3 is TGTGCCAGCAGTCTGAAGGGGGCACCTAATGAAAAACTGTTTTTT.

The chain combines TRBV6-5 with TRBJ1-1; the D gene is possibly TRBD1 (6 bases). CDR3 length: 13 amino acids. V lost 2 bases and J 10 bases, leaving 14 bases between the germline ends. The germline V gene encodes CDR1 MNHEY and CDR2 SVGAGI. The CDR3 nucleotides are TGTGCCAGCAGTTACGCAACAGGGAATCTAGCTTTCTTT. Amino acids: CASSYATGNLAFF.

The table lists this clone with a few counts. The rearrangement joins TRBV2 to TRBJ2-7, with 9 bases aligning to TRBD1. CDR3 length equals 15 residues. Trimming took 1 base from V and 6 from J; bases not matched to a gene: 7. The germline gives CDR1 SNHLY, CDR2 FYNNEI. The CDR3 region is CASSEGGQGESEQYF. The CDR3, as DNA: TGTGCCAGCAGTGAAGGGGGACAGGGAGAGTCCGAGCAGTACTTC.

The gene calls are TRBV6-5 and TRBJ1-5, with D perhaps matching TRBD1 (5 bases). The CDR3 totals 15 residues. Germline assignment: CDR1 MNHEY and CDR2 SVGAGI. V lost 5 bases, J lost 1 base, and 12 bases lay in between. The CDR3 region is CASSAGGGSNQPQHF. CDR3 coding DNA: TGTGCCAGCAGTGCGGGGGGAGGGAGCAATCAGCCCCAGCATTTT.

This clone was counted only a few times. The chain has TRBV6-6 and TRBJ1-1; 7 bases agree with TRBD1. CDR1 is MNHNY, CDR2 SVGAGI, per germline (reference sequence). V was pared by 6 bases and J by 8 bases, with 3 bases of the junction left unmatched. This CDR3 is 11 amino acids long. CDR3 nucleotide sequence: TGTGCCAGCAGGTCAGGGGGGGAAGCTTTCTTT. Its translation: CASRSGGEAFF.

V usage is TRBV5-1 and J usage is TRBJ1-1; a weak D match, TRBD1 (6 bases). This CDR3 contains 15 residues. Trimming took 4 bases from V and 4 from J, leaving 17 bases between them. Per germline, CDR1 SGHRS and CDR2 YFSETQ. CDR3 in amino acids: CASSVTPGVFTEAFF. The CDR3 DNA is TGCGCCAGCAGCGTGACTCCAGGGGTATTCACTGAAGCTTTCTTT.

This clone was seen a handful of times. The chain recombines TRBV5-1 with TRBJ1-1, with a tentative D call TRBD1 (6 bases). The CDR3 totals 13 residues. Germline V lookup: CDR1 SGHRS, CDR2 YFSETQ. Trimming took 0 bases from V and 10 from J, leaving 13 bases between them. The CDR3 loop reads CASSLADRQGAFF. In nucleotides, the CDR3 is TGCGCCAGCAGCTTGGCCGACAGGCAGGGAGCTTTCTTT.

The table lists this clone with a few counts. This rearrangement joins TRBV18 to TRBJ1-2; tentatively, D is TRBD1 (5 bases). Germline CDR1 reads KGHSH; CDR2 reads LQKENI. The CDR3 sequence is 13 residues long. Trimming pared 4 bases from V and 4 bases from J, leaving 10 bases between. The CDR3 region is CASSRGDVYGYTF. The CDR3 DNA sequence: TGTGCCAGCTCACGGGGGGATGTCTATGGCTACACCTTC. The full variable domain, rest sourced from reference TRBV18 and TRBJ1-2, is NAGVMQNPRHLVRRRGQEARLRCSPMKGHSHVYWYRQLPEEGLKFMVYLQKENIIDESGMPKERFSAEFPKEGPSILRIQQVVRGDSAAYFCASSRGDVYGYTFGSGTRLTVV.

V gene TRBV6-4 combines with J gene TRBJ1-2; no clear D. The CDR3 contains 14 residues. The V gene lost 3 bases and the J gene lost 9 bases, with 17 bases spanning the gap. Germline V gene sequence: CDR1 MRHNA, CDR2 SNTAGT. The CDR3 nucleotides read TGTGCCAGCAGTGAAAACCCTGGCTACGGGAGCTACACCTTC. Its translation is CASSENPGYGSYTF.

The chain has TRBV5-5 and TRBJ1-1, with D unclear. Germline CDR1 reads SGHKS; CDR2 reads YYEKEE (reference sequence). The CDR3 extends over 12 amino acids. V shed 2 bases and J shed 7 bases, with 9 bases lying between them. CDR3 in amino acids: CASSFGLVEAFF. Here the CDR3 DNA reads TGTGCCAGCAGCTTCGGTTTGGTTGAAGCTTTCTTT.

The chain has TRBV5-1 and TRBJ1-1, with 8 bases matching TRBD1. This CDR3 contains 13 residues. The germline gives CDR1 SGHRS, CDR2 YFSETQ. Germline trimming cut 5 bases from V and 6 bases from J; bases unmatched to any gene: 6. CDR3 bases: TGCGCCAGCAGTCGGGGACAGGAGGCTGAAGCTTTCTTT. As protein: CASSRGQEAEAFF.

This chain connects TRBV6-5 to TRBJ2-3; TRBD1 aligns across 8 bases. CDR3 size: 14 residues. After removal of 6 bases from V and 2 bases from J, the junction contained 4 bases not matched to a gene. Germline lookup yields CDR1 MNHEY and CDR2 SVGAGI. The CDR3 region has the DNA TGTGCCAGCAGGGGGACAGGCCTCACAGATACGCAGTATTTT. Translation: CASRGTGLTDTQYF.

This clone was recorded a few times. At one boundary the junction diverges from the germline segment, which might be a read error. The chain couples TRBV12-5 to TRBJ1-2, with a weak D call TRBD1 (5 bases). CDR3 size: 16 residues. The germline V gene has CDR1 LGHNT and CDR2 FRNRAP. The CDR3 here is CASGLDSRVANYGYPF. The DNA of the CDR3 is TGTGCTAGTGGTTTGGACTCCAGGGTGGCTAACTATGGCTACCCCTTC.

The chain is built from TRBV5-1 and TRBJ2-5; tentatively, D is TRBD1 (5 bases). TRBJ2-7 matches the DNA end more closely, so the J call is doubtful. CDR3 length: 13 amino acids. Germline V lookup: CDR1 SGHRS, CDR2 YFSETQ. CDR3 sequence: CASSPRWGGEQYF. DNA of the CDR3: TGCGCCAGCAGCCCCCGGTGGGGCGGCGAGCAGTACTTC.

The CDR3 sequence: CASSLAGGGYGYTF. The CDR3 nucleotides read TGTGCCAGCAGCTTGGCAGGGGGCGGCTATGGCTACACCTTC. This chain connects TRBV5-5 to TRBJ1-2; 8 nucleotides match TRBD1. The CDR3 is made up of 14 amino acids. The germline CDR1 and CDR2 sequences are SGHKS and YYEKEE (reference sequence). V shed 0 bases, J shed 4 bases, and the junction held 2 bases outside the gene matches.

Comment on this clone: Other DNA sequences in the sample encode the same CDR3. V gene TRBV9 combines with J gene TRBJ2-3, with D hard to call. V was trimmed by 0 bases and J by 5 bases, leaving 7 bases between them. The germline CDR1 and CDR2 sequences are SGDLS and YYNGEE. CDR3 size: 13 residues. The CDR3 protein is CASSVGPGDTQYF. DNA of the CDR3: TGTGCCAGCAGCGTAGGGCCGGGAGATACGCAGTATTTT. Supplemented by reference TRBV9 and TRBJ2-3, the full variable domain reads DSGVTQTPKHLITATGQRVTLRCSPRSGDLSVYWYQQSLDQGLQFLIQYYNGEERAKGNILERFSAQQFPDLHSELNLSSLELGDSALYFCASSVGPGDTQYFGPGTRLTVL.

The genes are TRBV6-5 and TRBJ1-6; 9 positions match TRBD1. The CDR3 is 14 residues long. Losses at the gene ends were 6 bases for V and 5 bases for J; bases not matched to a gene: 2. The germline V gene has CDR1 MNHEY and CDR2 SVGAGI. CDR3 residues: CASRGQGNNSPLHF. Here the CDR3 DNA reads TGTGCCAGCAGAGGACAGGGGAATAATTCACCCCTCCACTTT.

This clone came up a few times. The chain links TRBV7-9 to TRBJ1-1, with 9 bases lining up with TRBD1. Germline assignment: CDR1 SEHNR and CDR2 FQNEAQ (reference sequence). The CDR3 covers 16 residues. V lost 0 bases to trimming and J lost 0 bases; unmatched junction nucleotides: 2. The CDR3 spells CASSLAGQGMNTEAFF. For the CDR3, the DNA is TGTGCCAGCAGCTTAGCAGGACAGGGGATGAACACTGAAGCTTTCTTT.

This clone turned up a few times. The sample carries other DNA sequences with the same CDR3. The CDR3 DNA sequence: TGTGCCAGCAGCTTGGACGGGAGGAACACTGAAGCTTTCTTT. Its protein product is CASSLDGRNTEAFF. V gene TRBV5-4 combines with J gene TRBJ1-1; D remains unclear. The germline V gene has CDR1 SGHNT and CDR2 YYREEE (reference sequence). This CDR3 is 14 amino acids long. Deletions cut 0 bases from V and 1 base from J, with 7 bases between.

The chain joins TRBV5-1 to TRBJ2-1; TRBD1 agrees at 7 bases. The V gene's germline CDR1 is SGHRS and CDR2 YFSETQ. With 3 bases clipped from V and 9 bases from J, the junction kept 9 bases outside the gene matches. The length of the CDR3 is 14 residues. The CDR3 protein is CASSSRDRILEQFF. The CDR3, as DNA: TGCGCCAGCAGCTCTCGGGACAGAATTCTTGAGCAGTTCTTC.

The V and J genes are TRBV5-1 and TRBJ2-1; 10 nucleotides line up with TRBD1. From germline, CDR1 is SGHRS and CDR2 YFSETQ. This CDR3 has 21 amino acids. V dropped 0 bases and J dropped 0; count of bases not matched to a gene: 15. The CDR3 sequence is CASSLGGGQGLGAVSYNEQFF. The CDR3 nucleotides read TGCGCCAGCAGCTTGGGAGGGGGACAGGGGCTCGGAGCGGTCTCCTACAATGAGCAGTTCTTC.

V is TRBV6-5 and J is TRBJ1-3; TRBD1 is a possible D gene (6 bases). The CDR3 contains 14 residues. V lost 0 bases to trimming and J lost 9 bases, with 12 bases between them. Germline V gene sequence: CDR1 MNHEY, CDR2 SVGAGI. The CDR3 DNA follows: TGTGCCAGCAGTTACTCGGACAGCTCGGGCACCATATATTTT. Translation gives CASSYSDSSGTIYF.

The chain recombines TRBV2 with TRBJ2-5, with 8 bases that match TRBD1. Looked up from germline, CDR1 is SNHLY and CDR2 is FYNNEI. The length of the CDR3 is 13 residues. V shed 7 bases, J shed 6 bases, and the junction held 7 bases outside the gene matches. The CDR3 reads CASNTDREKTQYF. The CDR3 DNA follows: TGTGCCAGCAACACGGACAGGGAAAAGACCCAGTACTTC.